Below, one T cell receptor (beta chain) is given with its context. Its antigen is unknown. From the germline J gene comes the end of the CDR3, since the read stops 3 residues before it. This sample is drawn from a study of T cells in women clearing cervical HPV infection. Overall study results and limits: Richness differences could reflect unmeasured T-cell content per sample.

Libraries were prepared by immunoSEQ multiplex PCR; TCRdb keeps only in-frame clonotypes and omits some of them. Its table records about 22,000 clones. The CDR3 extends over 15 amino acids. CDR1 and CDR2 from the germline V gene are SGHRS and YFSETQ. Sequencing was performed on blood buffy coat. This chain uses TRBV5-1 with TRBJ1-2; D remains ambiguous. This clonotype was obtained from a woman aged 18 to 75 with a cervical HPV16 infection that either progressed to CIN3+ or cleared (not recorded which). CDR3 DNA (partial): TGCGCCAGCAGCTTGGCCCTGGGCAGTAAGGTAGGC. Its translation is CASSLALGSKVG. The entire CDR3 protein is CASSLALGSKVGYTF.